The T cell receptor beta chain described here comes from a study of T-cell reconstitution after alpha-beta-depleted transplantation in children. Overall study findings and caveats: Day-60 TCRbeta diversity that was high in some patients was derived from surviving recipient T cells and thymic progenitors.

Unique molecular identifiers were built into the TCRbeta library. TCRdb recomputed calls from the PCR reads with MiXCR, one row per CDR3 protein. The sample has almost 500,000 distinct CDR3 sequences; about 10% are singletons. This clonotype was observed many times. Its cognate antigen is unknown. The ends were cut back, 5 bases at V and 10 bases at J, with 12 bases in the middle. CDR3 length: 13 amino acids. Germline V CDR1 and CDR2: MNHEY, SMNVEV (reference sequence). The clonotype originates from a child aged 2 to 10 with inherited bone marrow failure, due to receive a stem cell transplant. This chain connects TRBV27 to TRBJ1-6; no clear D gene. The specimen was PBMCs, collected before TCRalphabeta/CD19-depleted stem cell transplant. This CDR3 reads CASSPFGVSPLHF. The CDR3 DNA is TGTGCCAGCAGTCCCTTTGGGGTGTCACCCCTCCACTTT.